This TCR beta chain comes out of a study of blood T cell repertoires in COVID-19. V gave up 3 bases and J gave up 3 bases; unmatched junction bases: 5. This CDR3 contains 15 residues. Germline V CDR1 and CDR2: SSHAT, FNYEAQ (reference sequence). Authors' data handling: Reference gene primer amplification gave nucleated cell count estimates. Profiling relied on immunoSEQ multiplex PCR, and the TCRdb table lists in-frame clones only, not all of them. V, J and clone size derive from that table, while D and trimming were established from the DNA sequence. Among approximately 74,000 clones, around nine tenths were seen once, and the ten largest hold around 1.9%.

The J gene is TRBJ2-3, the V gene TRBV7-7; TRBD2 aligns across 8 bases. This receptor was obtained from a woman aged 60-70 years with acute or convalescent COVID-19. Sequencing input: peripheral blood. For the CDR3, the DNA is TGTGCCAGCAGCTTTGGAGCGGGGGATACAGATACGCAGTATTTT. This encodes CASSFGAGDTDTQYF.